Shown below are 13 T cell receptor beta chains from a single sample sequenced in a study of cytomegalovirus exposure and HLA in healthy donors. The PCR employed 60 Vbeta primers together with 13 Jbeta primers. Method: immunoSEQ multiplex PCR; TCRdb's copy keeps in-frame clones and lacks some. Its table records 100,000 to 150,000 clones. The sample consisted of PBMCs. These receptors were taken from a man between 18 and 29 years old in good health and CMV-seronegative.

V and J are TRBV5-6 and TRBJ2-7; D may be TRBD1 (5 bases). Looked up from germline, CDR1 is SGHDT and CDR2 is YYEEEE. The CDR3 has 14 amino acids. V lost 4 bases, J lost 4 bases, and 15 bases lay in between. The CDR3 sequence: CASSGLQGTYEQYF. DNA for the CDR3: TGTGCCAGCAGCGGCCTTCAGGGAACTTACGAGCAGTACTTC.

V usage is TRBV18 and J usage is TRBJ2-1; 7 bases match TRBD2. V gave up 3 bases and J gave up 12 bases; unmatched junction bases: 5. The length of the CDR3 is 12 residues. The germline gives CDR1 KGHSH, CDR2 LQKENI. CDR3 sequence: CASSPPGEGQFF. The CDR3 DNA reads TGTGCCAGCTCACCTCCGGGGGAGGGGCAGTTCTTC. The complete variable domain, with remaining parts taken from reference TRBV18 and TRBJ2-1, reads NAGVMQNPRHLVRRRGQEARLRCSPMKGHSHVYWYRQLPEEGLKFMVYLQKENIIDESGMPKERFSAEFPKEGPSILRIQQVVRGDSAAYFCASSPPGEGQFFGPGTRLTVL.

V and J are TRBV29-1 and TRBJ1-1; D is perhaps TRBD1 (5 bases). The CDR3 sequence is 14 residues long. V shed 0 bases and J shed 0 bases, with 8 bases lying between them. Germline V gives CDR1 SQVTM, CDR2 ANQGSEA. This CDR3 reads CSVEDSGLNTEAFF. CDR3 DNA: TGCAGCGTTGAAGATTCAGGGCTGAACACTGAAGCTTTCTTT.

This chain uses TRBV28 with TRBJ1-5; D gene unclear. CDR1 and CDR2 (germline): MDHEN, SYDVKM. This CDR3 is built from 15 residues. Trimming took 1 base from V and 5 from J, leaving 12 bases between them. The CDR3 is CASSLLSKLDQPQHF. The CDR3 region has the DNA TGTGCCAGCAGTTTATTGAGTAAGTTGGATCAGCCCCAGCATTTT.

In DNA, the CDR3 is TGTGCCCCCGAAGATAATGGACTAGCGGGAGGGCAGTCCTACGAGCAGTACTTC. Translating it yields CAPEDNGLAGGQSYEQYF. The chain recombines TRBV10-3 with TRBJ2-7; 15 bases align to TRBD2. Germline values: CDR1 ENHRY, CDR2 SYGVKD. Trimming removed 11 bases from V and 1 base from J; junction bases left unmatched: 15. This CDR3 region has 18 residues.

The V gene is TRBV11-2, the J gene TRBJ1-1, with unresolved D. The CDR3 is 16 amino acids. Germline CDR1 SGHAT, CDR2 FQNNGV. The V gene lost 1 base and the J gene lost 2 bases, with 14 bases spanning the gap. CDR3 protein: CASSLVGGSGNTEAFF. The CDR3, as DNA: TGTGCCAGCAGCTTAGTGGGAGGCTCAGGTAACACTGAAGCTTTCTTT.

The DNA of the CDR3 is TGCAGTGCTAGAGATCGAGCTGAAGCTTTCTTT. Protein: CSARDRAEAFF. The chain couples TRBV20-1 to TRBJ1-1; the D is unclear. Germline V gene lookup returns CDR1 DFQATT and CDR2 SNEGSKA (reference sequence). The CDR3 totals 11 residues. V lost 0 bases and J lost 6, with 5 bases in between.

This chain uses TRBV16 with TRBJ2-1; TRBD2 might be the D (7 bases). The germline V and J ends were trimmed by 4 bases and 5 bases, with 18 bases remaining between them. Per the germline V gene, CDR1 is KGHSY and CDR2 is FQNENV. This CDR3 is 16 amino acids long. CDR3 DNA sequence: TGTGCCAGCAGCCGGAATACGGGGGAGGGGGACAATGAGCAGTTCTTC. This translates into CASSRNTGEGDNEQFF.

The chain joins TRBV9 to TRBJ1-2, with D possibly being TRBD1 (6 bases). Germline CDR1 reads SGDLS; CDR2 reads YYNGEE. Trimming took off 3 bases at V and 7 bases at J, with 10 bases between the two ends. The CDR3 spans 12 residues. In DNA, the CDR3 is TGTGCCAGCAGCGAGGGGGTGGGTGGCTACACCTTC. Encoded protein: CASSEGVGGYTF.

This chain uses TRBV7-9 with TRBJ2-3, with TRBD1 as a possible D gene (6 bases). Per germline, CDR1 SEHNR and CDR2 FQNEAQ (reference sequence). The CDR3 contains 15 residues. The ends were cut back, 2 bases at V and 2 bases at J, with 11 bases in the middle. The DNA for the CDR3 is TGTGCCAGCAGCTTAAAGACAGGAGTCACAGATACGCAGTATTTT. This encodes CASSLKTGVTDTQYF.

The chain carries TRBV7-8 and TRBJ1-6; D gene ambiguous. The length of the CDR3 is 15 residues. Per germline, CDR1 SGHVS and CDR2 FQNEAQ. Trimming removed 5 bases at V and 10 bases at J, with 18 bases between. The CDR3 loop reads CASSHRATDGSPLHF. DNA for the CDR3: TGTGCCAGCAGCCATCGCGCGACTGACGGGTCACCCCTCCACTTT.

CDR3 DNA sequence: TGCGCCAGCAGCTTGGACGGCTGGGCAGGGCTTAGGGAGACCCAGTACTTC. It specifies CASSLDGWAGLRETQYF. This chain links TRBV5-1 with TRBJ2-5; possible D gene TRBD1, 5 bases. V dropped 0 bases and J dropped 5 bases, with 20 bases sitting between them. Germline values: CDR1 SGHRS, CDR2 YFSETQ. This CDR3 region has 17 residues.

The chain has TRBV11-2 and TRBJ2-3; D gene unclear. CDR3 length: 11 amino acids. With 4 bases removed from V and 7 bases from J, the gap between germline ends came to 6 bases. Looked up from germline, CDR1 is SGHAT and CDR2 is FQNNGV. Here the CDR3 reads CASSSSYTQYF. CDR3 DNA sequence: TGTGCCAGCAGCTCCTCCTATACGCAGTATTTT.